The entry below gives a single T cell receptor beta chain sequence along with its context. These data come from a study of cytomegalovirus exposure and HLA in healthy donors. The CDR3 loop spans 16 amino acids. The ends were cut back, 0 bases at V and 7 bases at J, with 17 bases in the middle. The V gene's germline CDR1 is SGHRS and CDR2 YFSETQ. In the PCR, 60 Vbeta and 13 Jbeta primers were used. The table came from immunoSEQ multiplex PCR; TCRdb's copy has only in-frame clones and leaves some out. The sample records around 95,000 clones, around 72% being singletons. The sequenced sample was PBMCs. The receptor's source is a male donor in good health and CMV-seronegative. The chain is built from TRBV5-1 and TRBJ2-1; a weak D match, TRBD2 (6 bases). As DNA, the CDR3 is TGCGCCAGCAGCTTGGGACAGAGACTAGTGTGGAATGAGCAGTTCTTC. Translated: CASSLGQRLVWNEQFF. The full variable domain, with the rest looked up from reference TRBV5-1 and TRBJ2-1, is KAGVTQTPRYLIKTRGQQVTLSCSPISGHRSVSWYQQTPGQGLQFLFEYFSETQRNKGNFPGRFSGRQFSNSRSEMNVSTLELGDSALYLCASSLGQRLVWNEQFFGPGTRLTVL.